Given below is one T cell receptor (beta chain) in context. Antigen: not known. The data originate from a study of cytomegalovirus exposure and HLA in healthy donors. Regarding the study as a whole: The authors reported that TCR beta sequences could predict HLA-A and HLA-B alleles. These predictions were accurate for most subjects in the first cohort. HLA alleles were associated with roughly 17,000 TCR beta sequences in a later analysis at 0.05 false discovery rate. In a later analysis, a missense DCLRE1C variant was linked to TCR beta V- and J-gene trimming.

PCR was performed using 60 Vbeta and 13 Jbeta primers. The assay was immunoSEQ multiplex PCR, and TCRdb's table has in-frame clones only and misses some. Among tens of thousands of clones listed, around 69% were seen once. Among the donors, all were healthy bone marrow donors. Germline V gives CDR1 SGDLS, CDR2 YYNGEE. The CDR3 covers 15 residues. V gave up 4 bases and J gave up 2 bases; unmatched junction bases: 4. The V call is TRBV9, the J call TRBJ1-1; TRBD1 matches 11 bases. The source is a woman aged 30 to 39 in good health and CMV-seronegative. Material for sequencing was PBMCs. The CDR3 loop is CASSPRTGGNTEAFF. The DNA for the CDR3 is TGTGCCAGCAGCCCCCGGACAGGGGGCAACACTGAAGCTTTCTTT. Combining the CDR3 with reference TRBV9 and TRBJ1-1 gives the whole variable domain DSGVTQTPKHLITATGQRVTLRCSPRSGDLSVYWYQQSLDQGLQFLIQYYNGEERAKGNILERFSAQQFPDLHSELNLSSLELGDSALYFCASSPRTGGNTEAFFGQGTRLTVV.